This TCR beta chain is drawn from a study of T cell changes during pregnancy in multiple sclerosis (dated by TCRdb to the late 2010s). Concerning the study at large: The study examined how the T cell repertoire changed over the course of pregnancy in women with multiple sclerosis.

Points on this clone: Its binding antigen is unknown. Per-base qualities were not stored, and no clone one base away is much larger.

The library was prepared using the immunoSEQ multiplex PCR assay. The table was pulled from immuneACCESS by TCRdb, which kept in-frame rearrangements only. Such tables lose some clones; where checked, under half of the loss comes from unresolved V genes, and the rest has no known cause. This sample comprises around 96,000 clones, 85% to 95% of them detected only once. The ten largest clones capture around 4.1% of the sample. Sequenced here: peripheral blood, sampled in the first trimester of pregnancy. This receptor was taken from a female donor with multiple sclerosis, enrolled in a pregnancy study.

In nucleotide form, the sequence is TGCAGCGCCCGAGGACAGGGGCACACTGAAGCTTTCTTT. This is translated as CSARGQGHTEAFF. The chain links TRBV29-1 with TRBJ1-1; 9 bases in the middle match TRBD1. Germline trimming: 7 bases from V, 3 bases from J; junction bases outside gene matches: 6. CDR1 and CDR2, looked up from the germline V gene, are SQVTM and ANQGSEA. The CDR3, from cysteine to phenylalanine, totals 13 residues. The kept DNA is CDR3 alone, 39 bases in frame from the first base.